A selection of T cell receptor beta chains follows, all from one sample in a study of blood T cell repertoires in COVID-19. Sequenced by immunoSEQ multiplex PCR; TCRdb stores in-frame clones only, minus some. The sample shows some 100,000 clones, 70% to 90% of them seen only once. Sequenced sample: PBMCs or T cells enriched from blood (not recorded which). The receptors stem from a woman in her fifties or sixties who had recovered from COVID-19. Both conserved end residues are part of each CDR3. Each record gives: CDR3 DNA, CDR3 protein, V gene, J gene, D gene, clone size. A D gene is named only where the DNA matches it firmly. A row's size may be missing; if present it is once, few, many or a size class.

CDR3 DNA: TGTGCCAGCAGCCAGGGGGCCTTAGCTAAGGGTCTGTACTTC
CDR3 protein: CASSQGALAKGLYF
V gene: TRBV3-1/TRBV3-2
J gene: TRBJ2-7
D gene: .
clone size: .

CDR3 DNA: TGTGCCTGGAGTTCCTCCACAGATACGCAGTATTTT
CDR3 protein: CAWSSSTDTQYF
V gene: TRBV30
J gene: TRBJ2-3
D gene: .
clone size: .

CDR3 DNA: TGTGCCAGCAGTTATCGTTCCGATTCACCCCTCCACTTT
CDR3 protein: CASSYRSDSPLHF
V gene: TRBV6-5
J gene: TRBJ1-6
D gene: .
clone size: few

CDR3 DNA: TGTGCCAGCTCAGGGACGGGGGTAAGAGGCTACACCTTC
CDR3 protein: CASSGTGVRGYTF
V gene: TRBV2
J gene: TRBJ1-2
D gene: .
clone size: .

CDR3 DNA: TGTGCCAGTACTAAAAGAGCGGGGGACGGAGAGCAGTACTTC
CDR3 protein: CASTKRAGDGEQYF
V gene: TRBV19
J gene: TRBJ2-7
D gene: TRBD2
clone size: few

CDR3 DNA: TGCAGCGTTGAAGGGCTAGGGAGGACTGAAGCTTTCTTT
CDR3 protein: CSVEGLGRTEAFF
V gene: TRBV29-1
J gene: TRBJ1-1
D gene: .
clone size: .

CDR3 DNA: TGTGCCAGCAGCTTTAATGGGCTCCCCATAACAGATACGCAGTATTTT
CDR3 protein: CASSFNGLPITDTQYF
V gene: TRBV5-6
J gene: TRBJ2-3
D gene: .
clone size: .

CDR3 DNA: TGCACCAGCAGCCGCAAAGGGGGAACCGGGGAGCTGTTTTTT
CDR3 protein: CTSSRKGGTGELFF
V gene: TRBV1
J gene: TRBJ2-2
D gene: .
clone size: .

CDR3 DNA: TGTGCCTGGAGCGACAGGGTACCTGGTTCACCCCTCCACTTT
CDR3 protein: CAWSDRVPGSPLHF
V gene: TRBV30
J gene: TRBJ1-6
D gene: TRBD1
clone size: few

CDR3 DNA: TGTGCCAGTAGTATAGGACTAGCGGGCGGGGCCAACGTCCTGACTTTC
CDR3 protein: CASSIGLAGGANVLTF
V gene: TRBV19
J gene: TRBJ2-6
D gene: TRBD2
clone size: .

CDR3 DNA: TGTGCCAGCGGACGGGGCGCTAGCGGGACATACGAGCAGTACTTC
CDR3 protein: CASGRGASGTYEQYF
V gene: TRBV6-5
J gene: TRBJ2-7
D gene: TRBD2
clone size: once

CDR3 DNA: TGTGCCAGCAGCTCGGTGGGACGGGGGGACACTGAAGCTTTCTTT
CDR3 protein: CASSSVGRGDTEAFF
V gene: TRBV5-6
J gene: TRBJ1-1
D gene: .
clone size: .

CDR3 DNA: TGTGCCAGCAGGAGGACTAGCGGGAACTACAATGAGCAGTTCTTC
CDR3 protein: CASRRTSGNYNEQFF
V gene: TRBV7-3
J gene: TRBJ2-1
D gene: TRBD2
clone size: .

CDR3 DNA: TGTGCCAGCAGACCCGGGACAGGGCACACTGAAGCTTTCTTT
CDR3 protein: CASRPGTGHTEAFF
V gene: TRBV5-4
J gene: TRBJ1-1
D gene: TRBD1
clone size: once

CDR3 DNA: TGTGCCAGCAGTTACTCGTTGTGGAGGGGGCAAGGCTACACCTTC
CDR3 protein: CASSYSLWRGQGYTF
V gene: TRBV6-5
J gene: TRBJ1-2
D gene: TRBD1
clone size: .

CDR3 DNA: TGTGCCAGCAGTTTTTATCCATCCGGGACAGAAGCTTTCTTT
CDR3 protein: CASSFYPSGTEAFF
V gene: TRBV27
J gene: TRBJ1-1
D gene: .
clone size: few

CDR3 DNA: TGCGCCAGCAGAAACCGTCGGGACACAGATACGCAGTATTTT
CDR3 protein: CASRNRRDTDTQYF
V gene: TRBV5-1
J gene: TRBJ2-3
D gene: .
clone size: once

CDR3 DNA: TGTGCCAGCAGTGAATCAGGGACAGGGGGCACCTCACCCCTCCACTTT
CDR3 protein: CASSESGTGGTSPLHF
V gene: TRBV25-1
J gene: TRBJ1-6
D gene: TRBD1
clone size: .

CDR3 DNA: TGTGCCAGCAGTGAAGTGTCGGCCGGGAGCTCCTACGAGCAGTACTTC
CDR3 protein: CASSEVSAGSSYEQYF
V gene: TRBV6-1
J gene: TRBJ2-7
D gene: .
clone size: .

CDR3 DNA: TGTGCCAGCAACTTAGCGGGCTACAATGAGCAGTTCTTC
CDR3 protein: CASNLAGYNEQFF
V gene: TRBV2
J gene: TRBJ2-1
D gene: TRBD2
clone size: .

CDR3 DNA: TGTGCCAGCAGTGAACGTCGAGCAAGGTTTTGGGGGAGGGACTCCTACGAGCAGTACTTC
CDR3 protein: CASSERRARFWGRDSYEQYF
V gene: TRBV2
J gene: TRBJ2-7
D gene: TRBD2
clone size: .

CDR3 DNA: TGCGCCAGCAGCCATTTGACAGCAGCGGGTGGAAACACCATATATTTT
CDR3 protein: CASSHLTAAGGNTIYF
V gene: TRBV4-1
J gene: TRBJ1-3
D gene: .
clone size: .

CDR3 DNA: TGTGCCAGCAGCCTTCGAAGGCCGGGGGAGACCCAGTACTTC
CDR3 protein: CASSLRRPGETQYF
V gene: TRBV7-2
J gene: TRBJ2-5
D gene: .
clone size: .

CDR3 DNA: TGTGCCAGCAGTTACGACAGGGCGACCACCGGGGAGCTGTTTTTT
CDR3 protein: CASSYDRATTGELFF
V gene: TRBV6-6
J gene: TRBJ2-2
D gene: TRBD1
clone size: .

CDR3 DNA: TGTGCCAGCTCACTGGCACACGGGGAGTCTGGAAACACCATATATTTT
CDR3 protein: CASSLAHGESGNTIYF
V gene: TRBV18
J gene: TRBJ1-3
D gene: .
clone size: .

CDR3 DNA: TGTGCCAGCTCACAGTCCCGGGACTTTAATAGCGATGGCTACACCTTC
CDR3 protein: CASSQSRDFNSDGYTF
V gene: TRBV18
J gene: TRBJ1-2
D gene: .
clone size: .

CDR3 DNA: TGTGCCAGCAGTGAAGTGACCACAGGGTCCTTCTACGAGCAGTACTTC
CDR3 protein: CASSEVTTGSFYEQYF
V gene: TRBV6-1
J gene: TRBJ2-7
D gene: .
clone size: .

CDR3 DNA: TGTGCCAGCAGTTCCCTAGGGAGGAATGAGCAGTTCTTC
CDR3 protein: CASSSLGRNEQFF
V gene: TRBV27
J gene: TRBJ2-1
D gene: .
clone size: .

CDR3 DNA: TGTGCCAGCAGCTACGGACTAGCGGGAGGTCTATCCTACAATGAGCAGTTCTTC
CDR3 protein: CASSYGLAGGLSYNEQFF
V gene: TRBV5-4
J gene: TRBJ2-1
D gene: TRBD2
clone size: .

CDR3 DNA: TGTGCCAGCAGTGAGCGCGGCAGCCTTAACTATGGCTACACCTTC
CDR3 protein: CASSERGSLNYGYTF
V gene: TRBV6-1
J gene: TRBJ1-2
D gene: .
clone size: .

CDR3 DNA: TGCGCCCGCAGCTTGGCCCTTAAACGCGGGGGCGGGGGTGAGCAGTTCTTC
CDR3 protein: CARSLALKRGGGGEQFF
V gene: TRBV5-1
J gene: TRBJ2-1
D gene: .
clone size: .

CDR3 DNA: TGTGCCAGCAGCCTGCGGACAGGGGTTAACTATGGCTACACCTTC
CDR3 protein: CASSLRTGVNYGYTF
V gene: TRBV5-4
J gene: TRBJ1-2
D gene: TRBD1
clone size: .

CDR3 DNA: TGTGCCAGCAGTGAGGCGACAGGGGGCAGTGAAAAACTGTTTTTT
CDR3 protein: CASSEATGGSEKLFF
V gene: TRBV6-1
J gene: TRBJ1-4
D gene: TRBD1
clone size: medium-sized

CDR3 DNA: TGTGCCAGCAGCCAGGCCGATACAGGGTTTGGCTACACCTTC
CDR3 protein: CASSQADTGFGYTF
V gene: TRBV3-1/TRBV3-2
J gene: TRBJ1-2
D gene: .
clone size: .

CDR3 DNA: TGTGCCAGCATGGTTTTACTAGATCCCGACAATGAGCAGTTCTTC
CDR3 protein: CASMVLLDPDNEQFF
V gene: TRBV27
J gene: TRBJ2-1
D gene: .
clone size: .

CDR3 DNA: TGTGCCATCAGTGAGGGGACACCTGGGGCCAACGTCCTGACTTTC
CDR3 protein: CAISEGTPGANVLTF
V gene: TRBV10-3
J gene: TRBJ2-6
D gene: .
clone size: .

CDR3 DNA: TGTGCCAGCAGCAGAGACAAAAATGAAAAACTGTTTTTT
CDR3 protein: CASSRDKNEKLFF
V gene: TRBV28
J gene: TRBJ1-4
D gene: .
clone size: .

CDR3 DNA: TGCGCCAGCAGCTGGACAGGGAGTGACGAGCAGTACTTC
CDR3 protein: CASSWTGSDEQYF
V gene: TRBV5-1
J gene: TRBJ2-7
D gene: TRBD1
clone size: .

CDR3 DNA: TGTGCCAGCAGCTTGTCCTGGGACAGGGGTAATCAGCCCCAGCATTTT
CDR3 protein: CASSLSWDRGNQPQHF
V gene: TRBV5-5
J gene: TRBJ1-5
D gene: TRBD1
clone size: .

CDR3 DNA: TGTGCCAGCAGCCAAGTGTCGTCTGGAAACACCATATATTTT
CDR3 protein: CASSQVSSGNTIYF
V gene: TRBV3-1/TRBV3-2
J gene: TRBJ1-3
D gene: .
clone size: .

CDR3 DNA: TGTGCCAGCACCCGTAGGGCGGGGGGGAAAGAGACCCAGTACTTC
CDR3 protein: CASTRRAGGKETQYF
V gene: TRBV6-5
J gene: TRBJ2-5
D gene: TRBD2
clone size: .

CDR3 DNA: TGTGCCAGCAGTTACTCCCTGGCGGGTAGCTCCTACGAGCAGTACTTC
CDR3 protein: CASSYSLAGSSYEQYF
V gene: TRBV6-2/TRBV6-3
J gene: TRBJ2-7
D gene: .
clone size: .

CDR3 DNA: TGTGCCACCAGTGACCCTAGCACAGATACGCAGTATTTT
CDR3 protein: CATSDPSTDTQYF
V gene: TRBV24-1
J gene: TRBJ2-3
D gene: .
clone size: once

CDR3 DNA: TGTGCCAGCAGCGTCGCCCGGGACAGAACTTCACCCCTCCACTTT
CDR3 protein: CASSVARDRTSPLHF
V gene: TRBV9
J gene: TRBJ1-6
D gene: TRBD1
clone size: .

CDR3 DNA: TGTGCCAGCAGCCTTCGGTATGGCTACACCTTC
CDR3 protein: CASSLRYGYTF
V gene: TRBV28
J gene: TRBJ1-2
D gene: .
clone size: .

CDR3 DNA: TGTGCCAGCAGCTTATTGGGCGGGAGCCCGACAGATACGCAGTATTTT
CDR3 protein: CASSLLGGSPTDTQYF
V gene: TRBV11-2
J gene: TRBJ2-3
D gene: TRBD2
clone size: once

CDR3 DNA: TGTGCCAGCAGAGACGGGACAGCACTGTATAGCAATCAGCCCCAGCATTTT
CDR3 protein: CASRDGTALYSNQPQHF
V gene: TRBV28
J gene: TRBJ1-5
D gene: TRBD1
clone size: .

CDR3 DNA: TGTGCCTGGTCCCCCCCACCAACAAGGGGCAACTACGAGCAGTACTTC
CDR3 protein: CAWSPPPTRGNYEQYF
V gene: TRBV30
J gene: TRBJ2-7
D gene: .
clone size: .

CDR3 DNA: TGTGCCAGCAGCCCAAGACTAGCGGGTTACAATGAGCAGTTCTTC
CDR3 protein: CASSPRLAGYNEQFF
V gene: TRBV3-1/TRBV3-2
J gene: TRBJ2-1
D gene: TRBD2
clone size: once

CDR3 DNA: TGTGCCAGCAGCTTGGAAGGCGGAAGCTCCTACAATGAGCAGTTCTTC
CDR3 protein: CASSLEGGSSYNEQFF
V gene: TRBV5-4
J gene: TRBJ2-1
D gene: .
clone size: .

CDR3 DNA: TGTGCCTTATTGCCGAAGTGGGGGCCTGATTCAACTAATGAAAAACTGTTTTTT
CDR3 protein: CALLPKWGPDSTNEKLFF
V gene: TRBV30
J gene: TRBJ1-4
D gene: .
clone size: .

CDR3 DNA: TGTGCCAGCAGTTACTCGCGGTATAGCAATCAGCCCCAGCATTTT
CDR3 protein: CASSYSRYSNQPQHF
V gene: TRBV6-5
J gene: TRBJ1-5
D gene: .
clone size: .